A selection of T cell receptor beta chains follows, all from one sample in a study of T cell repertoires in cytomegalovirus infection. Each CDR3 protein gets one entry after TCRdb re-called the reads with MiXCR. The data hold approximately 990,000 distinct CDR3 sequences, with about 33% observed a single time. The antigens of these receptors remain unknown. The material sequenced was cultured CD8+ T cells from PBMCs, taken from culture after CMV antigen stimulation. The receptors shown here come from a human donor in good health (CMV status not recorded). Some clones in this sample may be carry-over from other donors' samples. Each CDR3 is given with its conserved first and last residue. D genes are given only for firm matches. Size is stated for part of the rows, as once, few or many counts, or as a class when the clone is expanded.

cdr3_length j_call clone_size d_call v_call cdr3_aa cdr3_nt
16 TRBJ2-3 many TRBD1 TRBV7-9 CASSSNTGGSADTQYF TGTGCCAGCAGCTCAAATACAGGGGGAAGCGCAGATACGCAGTATTTT
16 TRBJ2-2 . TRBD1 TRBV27 CASSSGQGFWAGELFF TGTGCCAGCAGTTCGGGACAGGGCTTTTGGGCCGGGGAGCTGTTTTTT
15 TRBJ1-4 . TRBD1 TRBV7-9 CASSSRGQGDEKLFF TGTGCCAGCAGCTCGCGTGGGCAGGGGGATGAAAAACTGTTTTTT
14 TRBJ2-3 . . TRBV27 CASASGTPTDTQYF TGTGCCAGCGCGTCGGGGACCCCCACAGATACGCAGTATTTT
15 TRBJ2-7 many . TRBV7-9 CASSPQGGQLYEQYF TGTGCCAGCAGCCCTCAAGGCGGACAGCTCTACGAGCAGTACTTC
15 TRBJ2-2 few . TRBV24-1 CATSRDPGATGELFF TGTGCCACCTCCCGGGATCCCGGGGCCACCGGGGAGCTGTTTTTT
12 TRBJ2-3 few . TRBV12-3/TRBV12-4 CAILLSTDTQYF TGTGCCATCCTACTCTCTACAGATACGCAGTATTTT
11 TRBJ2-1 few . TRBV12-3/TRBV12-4 CASLGDFEQFF TGTGCCAGCCTAGGGGATTTTGAGCAGTTCTTC
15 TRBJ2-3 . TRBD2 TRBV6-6 CASSLAGGQGDTQYF TGTGCCAGCAGTTTAGCGGGGGGGCAGGGAGATACGCAGTATTTT
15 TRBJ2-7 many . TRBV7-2 CASSLVLGSLLEQYF TGTGCCAGCAGCTTAGTTCTTGGCAGCTTATTGGAGCAGTACTTC
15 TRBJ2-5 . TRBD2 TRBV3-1 CASSQPDGGEETQYF TGTGCCAGCAGCCAACCCGATGGGGGGGAGGAGACCCAGTACTTC
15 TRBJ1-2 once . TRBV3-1 CASSQARRDVYGYTF TGTGCCAGCAGCCAAGCTAGGCGTGATGTCTATGGCTACACCTTC
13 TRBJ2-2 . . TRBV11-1 CVSSYPNTGELFF TGTGTCAGCAGCTACCCGAACACCGGGGAGCTGTTTTTT
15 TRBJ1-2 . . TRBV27 CASSPPGSPMGGYTF TGTGCCAGCAGTCCTCCGGGCAGCCCTATGGGAGGCTACACCTTC
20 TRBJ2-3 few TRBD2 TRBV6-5 CASSLEAGGPPWKATDTQYF TGTGCCAGCAGTTTGGAAGCGGGGGGGCCACCTTGGAAGGCCACAGATACGCAGTATTTT
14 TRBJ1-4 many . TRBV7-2 CASSLSLYSEKLFF TGTGCCAGCAGCTTGTCCCTCTATTCTGAAAAACTGTTTTTT
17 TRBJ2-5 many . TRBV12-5 CASGLLRGRTRVETQYF TGTGCTAGTGGTTTGTTAAGGGGCAGGACGCGGGTAGAGACCCAGTACTTC
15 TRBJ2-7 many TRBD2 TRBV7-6 CASSLWGGGAYEQYF TGTGCCAGCAGCTTATGGGGCGGGGGGGCCTACGAGCAGTACTTC
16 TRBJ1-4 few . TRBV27 CASSLFSGVRIEKLFF TGTGCCAGCAGTTTGTTTTCAGGGGTCAGGATTGAAAAACTGTTTTTT
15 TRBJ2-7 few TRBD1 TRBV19 CASSAGQGSSYEQYF TGTGCCAGTAGTGCCGGACAGGGTAGCTCCTACGAGCAGTACTTC
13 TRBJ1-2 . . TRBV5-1 CASRDRDTLLATF TGCGCCAGCAGAGACCGGGACACCCTCCTAGCCACCTTC
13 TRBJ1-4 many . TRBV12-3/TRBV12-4 CASRYLGREKLFF TGTGCCAGCAGATACCTTGGGCGCGAAAAACTGTTTTTT
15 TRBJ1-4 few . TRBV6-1 CASSEASNYGEKLFF TGTGCCAGCAGTGAAGCATCTAACTATGGCGAAAAACTGTTTTTT
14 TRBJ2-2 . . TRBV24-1 CATSNDRRYGELFF TGTGCCACCAGCAACGACAGGAGGTACGGGGAGCTGTTTTTT
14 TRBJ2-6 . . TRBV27 CASSLSTGIWVLTF TGTGCCAGCAGTTTAAGTACAGGCATCTGGGTCCTGACTTTC
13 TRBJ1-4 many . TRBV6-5 CASTKFTGGKLFF TGTGCCAGCACTAAATTCACGGGGGGAAAACTGTTTTTT
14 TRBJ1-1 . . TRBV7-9 CASSPSEVNTEAFF TGTGCCAGCAGCCCCTCCGAGGTGAACACTGAAGCTTTCTTT
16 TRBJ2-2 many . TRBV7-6 CASSYRQDPNTGELFF TGTGCCAGCAGCTATAGACAGGACCCGAACACCGGGGAGCTGTTTTTT
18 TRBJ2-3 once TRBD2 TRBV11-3 CASSLELAGFSSTDTQYF TGTGCCAGCAGCTTAGAGCTAGCGGGTTTTTCTAGCACAGATACGCAGTATTTT
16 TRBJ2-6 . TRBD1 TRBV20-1 CSAPGQAFSGANVLTF TGCAGTGCTCCGGGACAGGCCTTTTCCGGGGCCAACGTCCTGACTTTC
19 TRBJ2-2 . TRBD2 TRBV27 CASSFWIVQTGGNTGELFF TGTGCCAGCAGTTTTTGGATAGTTCAGACGGGGGGAAACACCGGGGAGCTGTTTTTT
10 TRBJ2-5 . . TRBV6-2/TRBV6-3 CATREGTQYF TGTGCCACCCGAGAGGGGACCCAGTACTTC
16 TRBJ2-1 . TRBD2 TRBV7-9 CASSLVGGGSRVEQFF TGTGCCAGCAGCTTAGTAGGCGGGGGGTCCCGTGTTGAGCAGTTCTTC
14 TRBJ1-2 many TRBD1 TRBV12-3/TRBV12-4 CASSPTGTGGGYTF TGTGCCAGCAGTCCCACCGGGACAGGGGGTGGCTACACCTTC
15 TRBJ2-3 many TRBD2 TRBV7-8 CASSLRRGDTDTQYF TGTGCCAGCAGCCTTCGGCGGGGGGACACAGATACGCAGTATTTT
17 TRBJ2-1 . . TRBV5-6 CASSLAPQKSPYNEQFF TGTGCCAGCAGCTTGGCTCCCCAAAAGAGCCCCTACAATGAGCAGTTCTTC
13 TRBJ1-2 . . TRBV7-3 CASSPEWGAGYTF TGTGCCAGCAGCCCCGAGTGGGGGGCAGGCTACACCTTC
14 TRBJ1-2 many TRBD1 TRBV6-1 CASSDYRGFYGYTF TGTGCCAGCAGTGATTACAGGGGATTCTATGGCTACACCTTC
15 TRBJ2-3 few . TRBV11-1 CASSLLGPRTDTQYF TGTGCCAGCAGCCTCCTGGGCCCGCGAACAGATACGCAGTATTTT
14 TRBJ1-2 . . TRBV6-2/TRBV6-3 CASSQTRNGYGYTF TGTGCCAGCTCCCAGACCCGAAACGGCTATGGCTACACCTTC
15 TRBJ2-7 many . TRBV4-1 CASSQDNDGVYEQYF TGCGCCAGCAGCCAAGATAACGACGGGGTCTACGAGCAGTACTTC
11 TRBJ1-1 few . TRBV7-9 CASSTPSEAFF TGTGCCAGCAGCACCCCCAGTGAGGCTTTCTTT
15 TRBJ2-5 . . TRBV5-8 CASSRPVTSRETQYF TGTGCCAGCAGCCGCCCGGTTACGTCCCGGGAGACCCAGTACTTC
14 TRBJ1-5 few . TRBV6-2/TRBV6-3 CASSYGQTNQPQHF TGTGCCAGCAGTTACGGACAGACTAATCAGCCCCAGCATTTT
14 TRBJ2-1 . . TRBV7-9 CASSPVRPGNEQFF TGTGCCAGCAGCCCGGTTCGCCCTGGAAATGAGCAGTTCTTC
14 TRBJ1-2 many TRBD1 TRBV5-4 CASSLGTGGAGYTF TGTGCCAGCAGCTTGGGTACAGGGGGGGCTGGCTACACCTTC
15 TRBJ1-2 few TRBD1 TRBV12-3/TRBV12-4 CASRLAGTGSDGYTF TGTGCCAGCAGGCTTGCCGGGACAGGGTCGGATGGCTACACCTTC
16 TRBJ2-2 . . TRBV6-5 CASSRGNPANTGELFF TGTGCCAGCAGCAGGGGCAATCCGGCAAACACCGGGGAGCTGTTTTTT
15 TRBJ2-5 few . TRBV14 CASSQENRVWETQYF TGTGCCAGCAGCCAAGAGAACAGGGTATGGGAGACCCAGTACTTC
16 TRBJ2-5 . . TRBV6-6 CASSYLAGLARETQYF TGTGCCAGCAGTTACTTGGCGGGTCTAGCCCGTGAGACCCAGTACTTC